These T cell receptor beta chains were read from a single sample in a study of PD-1 blockade in classical Hodgkin lymphoma. Sequencing was performed with immunoSEQ multiplex PCR; in TCRdb, only in-frame clones are kept and a portion is missing. The repertoire holds some 25,000 clones, with approximately 68% as singletons. Sequenced material: peripheral blood mononuclear cells (PBMCs), taken before the fourth cycle of nivolumab. Source of these receptors: a human donor with classical Hodgkin lymphoma. Both conserved end residues are part of each CDR3. The D gene is left open where the match is weak. Only part of the rows carry a size: once, few, many, or a class if the clone is expanded.

clone size | J gene | V gene | D gene | CDR3 DNA | CDR3 protein
NA | TRBJ2-7 | TRBV28 | NA | TGTGCCAGCAGTTCCGAGGACGAGACGCGATCCAGGGACGAGCAGTACTTC | CASSSEDETRSRDEQYF
NA | TRBJ1-1 | TRBV27 | NA | TGTGCCAGCAGTTTAACCTATAACTTTCTTGGGACTGAAGCTTTCTTT | CASSLTYNFLGTEAFF
NA | TRBJ1-1 | TRBV4-3 | NA | TGCGCCAGCAGCCAATACACGCCGGGGACTGAAGCTTTCTTT | CASSQYTPGTEAFF
NA | TRBJ1-5 | TRBV11-3 | TRBD1 | TGTGCCAGCAGCTTGACAGGGATGGACAATCAGCCCCAGCATTTT | CASSLTGMDNQPQHF
NA | TRBJ2-2 | TRBV30 | NA | TGTGCCTGGACGGACCGTTTTGCGAACACCGGGGAGCTGTTTTTT | CAWTDRFANTGELFF
NA | TRBJ2-2 | TRBV6-5 | NA | TGTGCCAGCAGTGAACCCGGGAACACCGGGGAGCTGTTTTTT | CASSEPGNTGELFF
NA | TRBJ2-1 | TRBV7-2 | NA | TGTGCCAGCAGCTTAGCCAACAATGAGCAGTTCTTC | CASSLANNEQFF
NA | TRBJ1-5 | TRBV6-5 | NA | TGTGCCAGCAGTCCTCAGGGGAATAGCAATCAGCCCCAGCATTTT | CASSPQGNSNQPQHF
NA | TRBJ2-1 | TRBV2 | TRBD2 | TGTGCCAGCAGTGGGCTAGCGGGGTACAATGAGCAGTTCTTC | CASSGLAGYNEQFF
few | TRBJ2-3 | TRBV20-1 | TRBD1 | TGCAGTGCTGATAGGGGGCTTACGCAGTATTTT | CSADRGLTQYF
NA | TRBJ1-3 | TRBV16 | NA | TGTGCCAGCAGCCAATTGGGAAACACCATATATTTT | CASSQLGNTIYF